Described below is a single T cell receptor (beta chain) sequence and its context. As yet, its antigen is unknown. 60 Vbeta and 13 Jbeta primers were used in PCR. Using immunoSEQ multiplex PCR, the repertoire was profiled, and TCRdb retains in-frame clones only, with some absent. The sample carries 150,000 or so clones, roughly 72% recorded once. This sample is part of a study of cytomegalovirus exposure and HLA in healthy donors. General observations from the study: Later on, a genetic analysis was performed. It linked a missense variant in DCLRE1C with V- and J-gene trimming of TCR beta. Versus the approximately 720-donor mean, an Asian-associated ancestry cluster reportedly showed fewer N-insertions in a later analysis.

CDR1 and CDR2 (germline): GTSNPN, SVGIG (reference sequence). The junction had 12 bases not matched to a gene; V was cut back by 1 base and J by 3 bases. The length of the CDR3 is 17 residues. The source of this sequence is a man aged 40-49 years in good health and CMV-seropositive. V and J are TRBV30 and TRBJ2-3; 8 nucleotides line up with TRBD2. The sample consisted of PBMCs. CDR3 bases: TGTGCCTGGAGTGGGGGCGGGGGGCCGATAGTTACAGATACGCAGTATTTT. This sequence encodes CAWSGGGGPIVTDTQYF.